The text below deals with one TCR beta chain. This sample is drawn from a study of technical replicates of blood from a few donors. TCRdb keeps only in-frame clones here, not all; method: immunoSEQ multiplex PCR. The sample yields 85,000 to 100,000 clones, roughly 96% seen once. The germline CDR1 and CDR2 sequences are LNHDA and SQIVND (reference sequence). J gave up 3 bases and V 5 bases, and 7 bases lay outside the gene matches. This CDR3 has 14 residues. The chain has TRBV19 and TRBJ2-7; 7 positions agree with TRBD1. The clonotype comes from a human donor in good health. Material for sequencing was T cells isolated from PBMCs. The CDR3 DNA sequence: TGTGCCAGTAGTTTGGGGCAGGGGGACTACGAGCAGTACTTC. It yields the protein CASSLGQGDYEQYF.